The 29 T cell receptor beta chains listed next were all sequenced from one sample in a study of cytomegalovirus exposure and HLA in healthy donors (dated by TCRdb to the late 2010s). Libraries were built with the immunoSEQ multiplex PCR assay. TCRdb limited this immuneACCESS table to in-frame rearrangements with V and J called. A share of clones is missing; checked studies link under half to unresolved V genes, and the rest is unexplained. This sample has over 75,000 clones in its table, and about 85% of those were observed once. Of the sample, roughly 20% falls within the top ten clones. Sequences were obtained from PBMCs. The receptors were sampled from a man aged 18 to 35 in good health and CMV-seropositive.

The chain employs TRBV25-1 and TRBJ1-2; TRBD1 matches at 11 bases. CDR3 length: 14 residues. V was pared by 5 bases and J by 7 bases, with 6 bases of the junction left unmatched. CDR1 and CDR2 (germline): MGHDK, SYGVNS. The CDR3 protein is CASSRTGGGFGYTF. The CDR3 DNA sequence: TGTGCCAGCAGTAGGACAGGGGGCGGGTTTGGCTACACCTTC.

This clone was observed a few times. The V and J genes are TRBV6-1 and TRBJ2-7; D is perhaps TRBD1 (6 bases). In germline, CDR1 is MNHNS, CDR2 SASEGT. The CDR3 totals 15 residues. Trimming cost V 2 bases and J 1 base, with 12 bases left between them. The CDR3 DNA reads TGTGCCAGCAGTGAAAGCGCAGGGGCGTCCTACGAGCAGTACTTC. Protein: CASSESAGASYEQYF.

The rearrangement links TRBV28 to TRBJ1-4; weak D call: TRBD1 (5 bases). Per the germline V gene, CDR1 is MDHEN and CDR2 is SYDVKM. The CDR3 consists of 15 residues. Trimming shortened V by 6 bases and J by 8 bases, and 19 bases separated the two germline ends. The chain's CDR3 is CASRVTGLFNEKLFF. The CDR3 DNA reads as TGTGCCAGCAGGGTAACGGGACTCTTTAACGAAAAACTGTTTTTT.

This chain uses TRBV30 with TRBJ1-2; TRBD1 aligns across 8 bases. CDR1 and CDR2 from the germline V gene are GTSNPN and SVGIG (reference sequence). The CDR3 extends over 12 amino acids. J was trimmed by 3 bases and V by 6 bases; bases with no gene match: 3. The CDR3 spells CACQTGDYGYTF. Here the CDR3 DNA reads TGTGCCTGCCAGACAGGGGACTATGGCTACACCTTC.

The sample holds one count of this clone. The rearrangement joins TRBV6-5 to TRBJ1-1; TRBD1 matches 7 bases. V lost 5 bases to trimming and J lost 5 bases; unmatched junction nucleotides: 11. The CDR3 is made up of 15 amino acids. CDR1 is MNHEY, CDR2 SVGAGI, per germline. The CDR3 nucleotides read TGTGCCAGCAGTCCCCTTAAGGGGGCAGTGACTGAAGCTTTCTTT. It yields the protein CASSPLKGAVTEAFF.

This sequence joins TRBV6-6 and TRBJ2-7, with 11 bases aligning to TRBD2. The ends lost 6 bases at V and 2 bases at J; junction bases unmatched: 3. The CDR3 length is 14 residues. Germline CDR1 is MNHNY and CDR2 is SVGAGI (reference sequence). The CDR3 loop reads CASRETSGTYEQYF. Written as DNA, the CDR3 is TGTGCCAGCAGAGAGACTAGCGGGACCTACGAGCAGTACTTC.

The rearrangement links TRBV11-2 to TRBJ2-7, with 14 bases that match TRBD2. Germline assignment: CDR1 SGHAT and CDR2 FQNNGV. Trimming took 4 bases from V and 4 from J; bases not matched to a gene: 12. This CDR3 region has 18 residues. Here the CDR3 DNA reads TGTGCCAGCAGCTCATACCCTCGGGGGACTAGCGGGAGATACGAGCAGTACTTC. It translates to CASSSYPRGTSGRYEQYF.

The chain uses TRBV18 and TRBJ2-1; D may be TRBD2 (6 bases). Trimming took 1 base from V and 5 from J, leaving 15 bases between them. Germline CDR1 and CDR2: KGHSH and LQKENI. The CDR3 has 16 amino acids. This CDR3 reads CASSPRLPGSHNEQFF. CDR3 coding DNA: TGTGCCAGCTCACCACGGCTGCCCGGGAGCCACAATGAGCAGTTCTTC.

The V gene is TRBV7-9, the J gene TRBJ2-2; D remains ambiguous. Germline-derived CDR1 and CDR2 are SEHNR and FQNEAQ (reference sequence). The CDR3 runs to 16 residues. The V and J ends lost 1 base and 0 bases respectively, with 9 bases between them. The CDR3 nucleotides read TGTGCCAGCAGCTTAGTTGGCAGGTCGAACACCGGGGAGCTGTTTTTT. It codes for CASSLVGRSNTGELFF.

This chain links TRBV6-8 with TRBJ2-2; no clear D gene. Looked up from germline, CDR1 is MNHGY and CDR2 is SAAAGT. The V end lost 2 bases, the J end lost 5 bases, and 6 bases lay between the germline ends. The CDR3 spans 13 residues. The DNA for the CDR3 is TGTGCCAGCAGTTACGATAGTACCGGGGAGCTGTTTTTT. Its translation is CASSYDSTGELFF.

The chain carries TRBV5-1 and TRBJ2-1; a weak D match, TRBD1 (5 bases). Trimming removed 0 bases at V and 4 bases at J, with 14 bases between. The CDR3 runs 16 residues. Germline loops: CDR1 SGHRS, CDR2 YFSETQ. CDR3 DNA: TGCGCCAGCAGCTTGGACCCGCAGGGCCTTTACAATGAGCAGTTCTTC. Encoded protein: CASSLDPQGLYNEQFF.

The chain joins TRBV6-5 to TRBJ1-5, with D perhaps TRBD1 (5 bases). Germline-derived CDR1 and CDR2 are MNHEY and SVGAGI. This CDR3 spans 12 amino acids. Trimming stripped 0 bases from V and 9 bases from J, with 6 bases between. The CDR3 sequence is CASSYSDRPQHF. CDR3 coding DNA: TGTGCCAGCAGTTACTCCGACAGGCCCCAGCATTTT.

The chain is built from TRBV4-1 and TRBJ1-5; TRBD1 matches at 8 bases. The CDR3 length is 17 residues. Germline V gene lookup returns CDR1 MGHRA and CDR2 YSYEKL. J gave up 5 bases and V 2 bases, and 11 bases lay outside the gene matches. The CDR3 DNA follows: TGCGCCAGCAGCCAAACTCCCCCAGGGGGCTTGGATCAGCCCCAGCATTTT. Its protein is CASSQTPPGGLDQPQHF.

The rearrangement joins TRBV6-5 to TRBJ1-3; 11 bases align to TRBD1. Losses at the gene ends were 4 bases for V and 2 bases for J; bases not matched to a gene: 1. The CDR3 contains 15 residues. Looked up from germline, CDR1 is MNHEY and CDR2 is SVGAGI. CDR3 DNA sequence: TGTGCCAGCAGTTCGGGACAGGGGGCTGGAAACACCATATATTTT. It yields the protein CASSSGQGAGNTIYF.

CDR3 in amino acids: CASSLSDNEQFF. The CDR3 bases are TGCGCCAGCAGCTTGTCCGACAATGAGCAGTTCTTC. The V and J genes are TRBV5-1 and TRBJ2-1; D not resolved. This CDR3 is 12 amino acids long. Trimming shortened V by 1 base and J by 5 bases, and 4 bases separated the two germline ends. The germline V gene has CDR1 SGHRS and CDR2 YFSETQ.

The chain uses TRBV27 and TRBJ2-3; 7 nucleotides line up with TRBD2. The J segment lost 6 bases and the V segment lost 4 bases, leaving 13 bases of the junction unmatched. This CDR3 is built from 16 residues. Germline values: CDR1 MNHEY, CDR2 SMNVEV (reference sequence). CDR3 sequence reads: CASSSGRESASDTQYF. The DNA of the CDR3 is TGTGCCAGCAGTTCCGGGCGGGAGAGTGCATCGGATACGCAGTATTTT.

The rearrangement joins TRBV29-1 to TRBJ2-7; 8 bases fit TRBD2. CDR3 length equals 14 residues. J lost 1 base, V lost 5 bases, and 7 bases had no gene match. Germline V gene lookup returns CDR1 SQVTM and CDR2 ANQGSEA. The CDR3 region is CSVTGVAGSYEQYF. CDR3 nucleotide sequence: TGCAGCGTTACCGGAGTAGCGGGGTCCTACGAGCAGTACTTC.

This clone appeared a single time. This chain connects TRBV5-1 to TRBJ1-3; a weak D match, TRBD1 (5 bases). The germline V and J ends were trimmed by 2 bases and 0 bases, with 12 bases remaining between them. Germline loops: CDR1 SGHRS, CDR2 YFSETQ. The CDR3 is 16 residues long. The CDR3 spells CASSLYGQNSGNTIYF. The CDR3 bases are TGCGCCAGCAGCTTATACGGACAAAACTCTGGAAACACCATATATTTT.

The chain has TRBV19 and TRBJ2-2; 10 positions agree with TRBD2. The CDR3 loop spans 15 amino acids. After removal of 6 bases from V and 5 bases from J, the junction contained 6 bases not matched to a gene. Germline V gives CDR1 LNHDA, CDR2 SQIVND (reference sequence). This CDR3 is CASRTGTSDTGELFF. CDR3 bases: TGTGCCAGTAGAACCGGGACTAGCGATACCGGGGAGCTGTTTTTT.

This clone was seen just once. The rearrangement links TRBV9 to TRBJ1-2; D gene ambiguous. This CDR3 is 14 amino acids long. Germline values: CDR1 SGDLS, CDR2 YYNGEE. V gave up 0 bases and J gave up 4 bases, with 10 bases separating them. The CDR3 DNA sequence: TGTGCCAGCAGCGTAGGTGCAGACACCTATGGCTACACCTTC. It is translated as CASSVGADTYGYTF.

The chain links TRBV28 to TRBJ1-1; 7 bases are shared with TRBD1. The CDR3 totals 14 residues. CDR1 and CDR2 (germline): MDHEN, SYDVKM. V lost 2 bases, J lost 0 bases, and 0 bases stayed unmatched. The CDR3 DNA sequence: TGTGCCAGCAGTTTAGGGACAGTGAACACTGAAGCTTTCTTT. Its translation: CASSLGTVNTEAFF.

The CDR3 DNA reads TGTGCCAGCAGCCCAGGGGGATCTAACAATGAGCAGTTCTTC. Amino acid sequence: CASSPGGSNNEQFF. The V and J genes are TRBV7-3 and TRBJ2-1; 7 nucleotides match TRBD1. With 5 bases clipped from V and 5 bases from J, the junction kept 6 bases outside the gene matches. CDR3 length: 14 amino acids. Germline lookup yields CDR1 SGHTA and CDR2 FQGTGA.

The chain uses TRBV7-9 and TRBJ2-6, with unresolved D. The germline V gene encodes CDR1 SEHNR and CDR2 FQNEAQ (reference sequence). V was shortened by 7 bases and J by 0 bases, with 7 bases between the two germline ends. The CDR3 extends over 14 amino acids. CDR3 DNA: TGTGCCAGCATTGTCCTCTCTGGGGCCAACGTCCTGACTTTC. It encodes CASIVLSGANVLTF.

J is TRBJ2-3 and V is TRBV13; 12 bases match TRBD2. Germline CDR1 is PRHDT and CDR2 is FYEKMQ (reference sequence). This CDR3 contains 16 residues. The J segment lost 3 bases and the V segment lost 5 bases, leaving 6 bases of the junction unmatched. CDR3 nucleotide sequence: TGTGCCAGCAGCGCCTGGACTAGCGGGACAACAGATACGCAGTATTTT. Protein product: CASSAWTSGTTDTQYF.

V usage is TRBV2 and J usage is TRBJ2-1; perhaps TRBD2 as D (5 bases). CDR3 size: 13 residues. V was clipped by 7 bases and J by 2 bases, with 9 bases between them. CDR1 and CDR2 (germline): SNHLY, FYNNEI. In DNA form, the CDR3 reads TGTGCCAGCAACGAGCGGCCCTACAATGAGCAGTTCTTC. It specifies CASNERPYNEQFF.

This clone was seen just once. The genes are TRBV29-1 and TRBJ2-7; 12 nucleotides line up with TRBD2. Germline trimming cut 7 bases from V and 3 bases from J; bases unmatched to any gene: 4. Germline CDR1 SQVTM, CDR2 ANQGSEA. This CDR3 region has 13 residues. CDR3 nucleotide sequence: TGCAGCGCTTGGACTAGCGGGGACTACGAGCAGTACTTC. Translation gives CSAWTSGDYEQYF.

The genes are TRBV27 and TRBJ1-5; the match to TRBD1 covers 7 bases. The germline CDR1 and CDR2 sequences are MNHEY and SMNVEV (reference sequence). The J segment lost 4 bases and the V segment lost 5 bases, leaving 2 bases of the junction unmatched. The CDR3 has 13 residues. CDR3 DNA: TGTGCCAGCAGTGCGACAGGGAATCAGCCCCAGCATTTT. It translates to CASSATGNQPQHF.

V usage is TRBV6-5 and J usage is TRBJ1-2, with D unclear. The germline gives CDR1 MNHEY, CDR2 SVGAGI. Trimming removed 2 bases from V and 5 bases from J, with 12 bases in between. The CDR3 is made up of 14 amino acids. In nucleotides, the CDR3 is TGTGCCAGCAGTTACAGGGAGGGCCGGTATGGCTACACCTTC. This encodes CASSYREGRYGYTF.

The genes are TRBV28 and TRBJ2-7, with D perhaps matching TRBD2 (6 bases). In germline, CDR1 is MDHEN, CDR2 SYDVKM. With 5 bases removed from V and 2 bases from J, the gap between germline ends came to 13 bases. This CDR3 spans 14 amino acids. The CDR3: CASSNSGTPYEQYV. The CDR3 DNA reads as TGTGCCAGCAGTAATAGCGGCACACCCTACGAGCAGTACGTC.